This section outlines one TCR beta chain sequence together with its context. Its cognate antigen is unknown. With 1 base removed from V and 10 bases from J, the gap between germline ends came to 13 bases. CDR1 is LNHDA and CDR2 is SQIVND in the germline V gene (reference sequence). The CDR3 consists of 13 residues. The source of the sample is a study of shared clonotypes between healthy human individuals. Study-wide results and limits: A small donor pool kept down the genetic and exposure-history diversity that was represented.

Researchers divided each subset's genomic DNA evenly across several immunoSEQ plates. Around 30,000 T cell genomes (about 210 ng DNA) went into each sorted-subset replicate. The assay was immunoSEQ multiplex PCR, and TCRdb's table has in-frame clones only and misses some. The table lists 2.5 million or so clones, approximately 92% of them singletons. The chain uses TRBV19 and TRBJ1-2, with D possibly TRBD1 on 5 matching bases. The sample consisted of naive CD4+ T cells sorted from blood. As to subset: CD45RA+ positively selected. The clonotype was recovered from a man aged 18 to 30 in good health. CDR3 in amino acids: CASSIVGTRIYTF. CDR3 nucleotide sequence: TGTGCCAGTAGTATAGTTGGGACGAGAATCTACACCTTC.